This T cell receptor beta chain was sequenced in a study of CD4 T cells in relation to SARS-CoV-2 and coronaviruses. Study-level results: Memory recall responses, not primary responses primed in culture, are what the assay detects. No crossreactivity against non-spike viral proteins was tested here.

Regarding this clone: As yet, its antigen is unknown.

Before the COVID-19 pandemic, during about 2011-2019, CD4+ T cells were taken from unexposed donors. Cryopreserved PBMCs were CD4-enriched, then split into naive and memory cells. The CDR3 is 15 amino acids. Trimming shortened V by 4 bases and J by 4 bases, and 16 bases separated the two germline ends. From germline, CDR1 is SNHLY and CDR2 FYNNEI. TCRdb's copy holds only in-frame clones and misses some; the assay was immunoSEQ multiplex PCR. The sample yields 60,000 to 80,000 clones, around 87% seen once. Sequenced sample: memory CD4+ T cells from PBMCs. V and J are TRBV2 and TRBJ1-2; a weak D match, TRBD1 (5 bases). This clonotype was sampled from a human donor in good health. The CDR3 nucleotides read TGTGCCAGCAGTGCGAAGAAGGGGTGGGCCTATGGCTACACCTTC. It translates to CASSAKKGWAYGYTF.